The rows below give T cell receptor beta chains drawn from one sample of a study of blood T cells in healthy people across ages. TCRdb reanalysed the 5' RACE reads using MiXCR and keeps one entry per CDR3 protein. The repertoire consists of about 1.7 million distinct CDR3 sequences, with roughly 27% occurring once and the leading ten covering 7% to 9%. The sample consisted of blood. The receptors were gathered from a woman in her thirties in good health. The CDR3 runs from the conserved cysteine through the conserved F or W. Each record gives: clone size, J gene, V gene, D gene, CDR3 protein, CDR3 DNA. The D gene is left open where the match is weak. Expanded clones get a size class; other rows say once, few or many, or leave the size out.

many | TRBJ2-6 | TRBV7-8 | - | CASRVGGANVLTF | TGTGCCAGCAGAGTTGGTGGGGCCAACGTCCTGACTTTC
few | TRBJ2-5 | TRBV5-1 | TRBD2 | CASSKLASQETQYF | TGCGCCAGCAGCAAACTAGCGAGCCAAGAGACCCAGTACTTC
few | TRBJ2-7 | TRBV7-9 | - | CASSLMLETYEQYF | TGTGCCAGCAGCTTAATGCTGGAAACCTACGAGCAGTACTTC
- | TRBJ2-3 | TRBV29-1 | TRBD2 | CSVEGGGLAGTDTQYF | TGCAGCGTTGAAGGAGGGGGACTAGCGGGGACAGATACGCAGTATTTT
many | TRBJ2-7 | TRBV14 | - | CASSLNHEQYF | TGTGCCAGCAGCCTCAACCACGAGCAGTACTTC
- | TRBJ2-2 | TRBV7-6 | TRBD2 | CASIAGTNTGELFF | TGTGCCAGTATAGCGGGAACAAACACCGGGGAGCTGTTTTTT
- | TRBJ2-6 | TRBV12-3/TRBV12-4 | TRBD1 | CASSSLTGGPGTNVLTF | TGTGCCAGCAGCTCCCTCACAGGGGGCCCTGGGACCAACGTCCTGACTTTC
few | TRBJ1-1 | TRBV20-1 | - | CSARDAGGGTEAFF | TGCAGTGCTAGGGACGCAGGAGGGGGCACTGAAGCTTTCTTT
few | TRBJ1-2 | TRBV5-1 | - | CASSFGQSHYGYTF | TGCGCCAGCAGCTTTGGGCAGTCCCACTATGGCTACACCTTC
- | TRBJ1-5 | TRBV28 | - | CASSPDSINQPQHF | TGTGCCAGCAGCCCGGACAGCATCAATCAGCCCCAGCATTTT
many | TRBJ2-5 | TRBV12-5 | - | CASGPGLQETQYF | TGTGCTAGTGGGCCGGGACTCCAAGAGACCCAGTACTTC
many | TRBJ2-7 | TRBV7-9 | TRBD1 | CASSPQMGQGSYEQYF | TGTGCCAGCAGCCCGCAGATGGGACAGGGGTCCTACGAGCAGTACTTC
many | TRBJ2-7 | TRBV20-1 | TRBD2 | CSADPLLAGGYEQYF | TGCAGTGCAGACCCTTTACTAGCGGGGGGATACGAGCAGTACTTC
- | TRBJ1-5 | TRBV20-1 | TRBD1 | CSATDGTGRGQPQHF | TGCAGTGCTACCGACGGGACAGGGCGAGGTCAGCCCCAGCATTTT
- | TRBJ2-1 | TRBV20-1 | TRBD2 | CSGFGLDHNEQFF | TGCAGTGGTTTTGGACTAGACCACAATGAGCAGTTCTTC
- | TRBJ2-1 | TRBV4-1 | TRBD2 | CASSPTTSGGFDEQFF | TGCGCCAGCAGCCCAACAACTAGCGGGGGGTTCGATGAGCAGTTCTTC
many | TRBJ2-5 | TRBV7-6 | - | CASSWPQGNHQTQYF | TGTGCCAGCAGCTGGCCCCAGGGGAACCACCAGACCCAGTACTTC
- | TRBJ1-2 | TRBV29-1 | TRBD1 | CSAGQGEWGYTF | TGCAGCGCTGGACAGGGGGAGTGGGGCTACACCTTC
- | TRBJ2-1 | TRBV18 | - | CASSPTFTNAEQFF | TGTGCCAGCTCACCGACCTTTACTAATGCTGAGCAGTTCTTC
few | TRBJ1-2 | TRBV29-1 | - | CSVDPKYDGYTF | TGCAGCGTCGACCCAAAGTACGATGGCTACACCTTC
few | TRBJ2-1 | TRBV7-6 | - | CASSLGMGVNEQFF | TGTGCCAGCAGCTTAGGGATGGGGGTTAATGAGCAGTTCTTC
- | TRBJ1-1 | TRBV12-5 | - | CASGPRQLNTEAFF | TGTGCTAGTGGCCCTAGACAGCTCAACACTGAAGCTTTCTTT
- | TRBJ2-7 | TRBV18 | - | CASSPGPLGNEQYF | TGTGCCAGCTCACCAGGTCCTCTCGGGAACGAGCAGTACTTC
- | TRBJ2-2 | TRBV7-2 | TRBD2 | CASTQGAGVPGELFF | TGTGCCAGCACCCAAGGGGCGGGAGTGCCCGGGGAGCTGTTTTTT
- | TRBJ1-5 | TRBV9 | - | CASSVEGGVNQPQHF | TGTGCCAGCAGCGTAGAGGGAGGAGTCAATCAGCCCCAGCATTTT
many | TRBJ2-3 | TRBV6-5 | - | CASRASLGAAASTDTQYF | TGTGCCAGCAGGGCATCGTTAGGGGCAGCGGCGAGCACAGATACGCAGTATTTT
- | TRBJ2-1 | TRBV5-5 | - | CASSPAPTAYNEQFF | TGTGCCAGCAGCCCCGCTCCGACAGCCTACAATGAGCAGTTCTTC
many | TRBJ2-7 | TRBV7-2 | - | CASKGGGSENEQYF | TGTGCCAGCAAGGGGGGAGGGAGTGAGAACGAGCAGTACTTC
- | TRBJ1-5 | TRBV6-2/TRBV6-3 | - | CASSYSARYSNQPQHF | TGTGCCAGCAGTTACTCGGCTCGTTATAGCAATCAGCCCCAGCATTTT
many | TRBJ2-7 | TRBV29-1 | - | CSVFGDSYEQYF | TGCAGCGTCTTCGGCGACTCCTACGAGCAGTACTTC
- | TRBJ2-7 | TRBV15 | TRBD2 | CATSARTSDYEQYF | TGTGCCACCAGCGCGAGGACTAGCGACTACGAGCAGTACTTC
many | TRBJ1-3 | TRBV7-6 | - | CASSYQGPGNTIYF | TGTGCCAGCAGCTATCAGGGGCCTGGAAACACCATATATTTT
- | TRBJ1-2 | TRBV28 | - | CASRKTANYGYTF | TGTGCCAGCAGGAAGACAGCTAACTATGGCTACACCTTC
many | TRBJ2-1 | TRBV7-3 | - | CASSLTGRDPEQFF | TGTGCCAGCAGCTTAACGGGACGAGACCCTGAGCAGTTCTTC
few | TRBJ2-7 | TRBV10-3 | TRBD2 | CAVSESLGGSEQYF | TGTGCCGTCAGTGAGTCTTTGGGGGGGAGCGAGCAGTACTTC
many | TRBJ2-1 | TRBV20-1 | TRBD1 | CSARGDRSYNEQFF | TGCAGTGCTAGAGGGGACAGGTCATACAATGAGCAGTTCTTC
- | TRBJ1-3 | TRBV29-1 | - | CSVVSLSGNTIYF | TGCAGCGTTGTGAGTCTCAGCGGGAACACCATATATTTT
few | TRBJ2-2 | TRBV6-5 | TRBD1 | CASSYARTGGGTGELFF | TGTGCCAGCAGTTACGCGCGGACAGGGGGCGGCACCGGGGAGCTGTTTTTT
- | TRBJ2-7 | TRBV27 | TRBD2 | CASRAGTSVHEQYF | TGTGCCAGCAGGGCCGGGACTAGCGTACACGAGCAGTACTTC
few | TRBJ1-5 | TRBV28 | - | CASSRPDKGNQPQHF | TGTGCCAGCAGTCGCCCGGACAAGGGAAATCAGCCCCAGCATTTT
- | TRBJ2-3 | TRBV6-1 | TRBD2 | CASRLMTSGGADTQYF | TGTGCCAGCAGGCTGATGACTAGCGGGGGGGCAGATACGCAGTATTTT
- | TRBJ2-3 | TRBV7-3 | TRBD1 | CASSWIPGQITDTQYF | TGTGCCAGCAGCTGGATTCCGGGACAGATCACAGATACGCAGTATTTT
- | TRBJ1-2 | TRBV3-1 | - | CASKGAPWGYTF | TGTGCCAGCAAAGGGGCCCCATGGGGCTACACCTTC
- | TRBJ1-4 | TRBV7-2 | - | CASSPMGGGGLTNEKLFF | TGTGCCAGCAGCCCCATGGGGGGGGGTGGGCTCACTAATGAAAAACTGTTTTTT
few | TRBJ2-7 | TRBV28 | - | CASSFRTLENYEQYF | TGTGCCAGCAGTTTTAGAACACTCGAAAACTACGAGCAGTACTTC
few | TRBJ1-6 | TRBV7-3 | TRBD1 | CASSLQGAGNSPLHF | TGTGCCAGCAGCCTCCAGGGGGCCGGTAATTCACCCCTCCACTTT
few | TRBJ2-5 | TRBV6-2/TRBV6-3 | - | CASSYVGFTPGTQYF | TGTGCCAGCAGTTACGTGGGATTTACCCCAGGGACCCAGTACTTC
few | TRBJ2-7 | TRBV6-5 | TRBD2 | CASRGEGVSYGQYF | TGTGCCAGCAGGGGGGAGGGAGTCTCCTACGGGCAGTACTTC
- | TRBJ1-1 | TRBV7-2 | - | CASSGLGWDTEAFF | TGTGCCAGCAGCGGTCTAGGATGGGACACTGAAGCTTTCTTT
few | TRBJ1-2 | TRBV6-1 | - | CASKPGRHGYTF | TGTGCCAGCAAACCGGGACGGCATGGCTACACCTTC
few | TRBJ1-6 | TRBV7-3 | - | CASSLTGEPKPSPLHF | TGTGCCAGCAGCTTAACCGGGGAACCTAAGCCTTCACCCCTCCACTTT
- | TRBJ2-7 | TRBV20-1 | - | CSVSSGEAQYF | TGCAGTGTATCCAGCGGAGAGGCCCAGTACTTC
- | TRBJ2-7 | TRBV5-6 | - | CASNQWTASGEQYF | TGTGCCAGCAACCAATGGACAGCCTCGGGCGAGCAGTACTTC
- | TRBJ1-5 | TRBV3-1 | - | CASSQGPGVVRQPQHF | TGTGCCAGCAGCCAAGGGCCCGGGGTGGTACGTCAGCCCCAGCATTTT
few | TRBJ2-7 | TRBV9 | - | CASSVDGTTTYEQYF | TGTGCCAGCAGCGTAGATGGGACAACTACCTACGAGCAGTACTTC
many | TRBJ1-2 | TRBV5-1 | - | CASSLEDGNYGYTF | TGTGCCAGCAGCTTAGAAGACGGTAACTATGGCTACACCTTC
few | TRBJ2-3 | TRBV20-1 | TRBD2 | CSFRASGRADTQYF | TGCAGTTTCCGGGCTAGCGGGAGGGCTGATACGCAGTATTTT
many | TRBJ2-7 | TRBV10-3 | - | CAISESGSDYLYF | TGTGCCATCAGTGAGTCGGGCTCCGACTATCTGTACTTC
- | TRBJ1-4 | TRBV7-2 | - | CASSTVGGANEKLFF | TGTGCCAGCAGCACCGTTGGAGGTGCTAATGAAAAACTGTTTTTT